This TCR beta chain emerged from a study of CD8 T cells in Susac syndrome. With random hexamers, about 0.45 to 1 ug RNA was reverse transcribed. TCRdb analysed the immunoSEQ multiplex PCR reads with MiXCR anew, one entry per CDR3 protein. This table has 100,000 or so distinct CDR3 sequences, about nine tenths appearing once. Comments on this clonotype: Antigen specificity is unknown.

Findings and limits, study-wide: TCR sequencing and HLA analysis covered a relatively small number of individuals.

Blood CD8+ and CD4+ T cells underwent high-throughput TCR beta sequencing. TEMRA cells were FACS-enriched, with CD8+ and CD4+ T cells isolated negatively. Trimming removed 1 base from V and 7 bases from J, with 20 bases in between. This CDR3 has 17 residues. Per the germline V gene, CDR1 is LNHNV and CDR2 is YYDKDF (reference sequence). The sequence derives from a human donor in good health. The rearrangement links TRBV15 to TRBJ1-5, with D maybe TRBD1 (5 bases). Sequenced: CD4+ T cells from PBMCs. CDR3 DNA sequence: TGTGCCACCAGCAGAGGGACGGGGCAGGGCGGTTGGCAGCCCCAGCATTTT. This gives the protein CATSRGTGQGGWQPQHF.